Listed here are 14 T cell receptor beta chains from one sample, sequenced in a study of vaccination and CD4 T cells after COVID-19. Cultured CD4+ T cells had their DNA profiled by the Oncomine TCR Beta short-read assay. MiXCR, run by TCRdb on the PCR reads, gives a single entry per CDR3 protein. The data contain about 7,000 distinct CDR3 sequences, under 35% of them seen just once; the ten biggest clones take up around 29%. No antigens are known for them. Treatment reported: roughly 11-day PBMC culture with coronavirus spike peptide pools or control peptides (ViraFEST assay). From the unexposed donor, CD4+ T cells were collected ahead of the COVID-19 pandemic (2011-2018). The sample consisted of CD4+ T cells from blood, cultured in vitro. The receptors originated from a human donor in good health.

The chain combines TRBV9 with TRBJ2-3; D unclear. The germline V gene has CDR1 SGDLS and CDR2 YYNGEE. This CDR3 region has 13 residues. V gave up 4 bases and J gave up 0 bases, with 6 bases separating them. DNA for the CDR3: TGTGCCAGCAGCAAAGACAGCACAGATACGCAGTATTTT. It translates to CASSKDSTDTQYF.

The sample holds a few counts of this clonotype. This chain links TRBV9 with TRBJ2-7; D is unresolved. The CDR3 runs to 14 residues. Germline V gene data show CDR1 as SGDLS and CDR2 as YYNGEE. Trimming pared 1 base from V and 4 bases from J, leaving 12 bases between. The CDR3 is CASSVTWQAYEQYF. For the CDR3, the DNA is TGTGCCAGCAGCGTAACCTGGCAGGCTTACGAGCAGTACTTC. Drawing the rest from reference TRBV9 and TRBJ2-7, the complete variable domain is DSGVTQTPKHLITATGQRVTLRCSPRSGDLSVYWYQQSLDQGLQFLIQYYNGEERAKGNILERFSAQQFPDLHSELNLSSLELGDSALYFCASSVTWQAYEQYFGPGTRLTVT.

In this sample, this clonotype turned up a few times. In DNA form, the CDR3 reads TGCAGTGCTCCTGAGGGGCGGGGGATGGGTACGCAGTATTTT. Translated: CSAPEGRGMGTQYF. The J gene is TRBJ2-3, the V gene TRBV20-1; 7 bases match TRBD2. Germline assignment: CDR1 DFQATT and CDR2 SNEGSKA (reference sequence). The CDR3 runs to 14 residues. The V segment lost 5 bases and the J segment 8 bases; nucleotides outside the gene matches: 13.

The chain has TRBV20-1 and TRBJ1-3; D uncertain. Trimming left V 0 bases short and J 0 bases short, with 9 bases between. Germline CDR1 reads DFQATT; CDR2 reads SNEGSKA (reference sequence). There are 15 residues in the CDR3. CDR3 DNA sequence: TGCAGTGCTAGAGATGGGCAGCTCTCTGGAAACACCATATATTTT. The encoded protein is CSARDGQLSGNTIYF.

As DNA, the CDR3 is TGTGCCAGCAGCCAAGATTTCGGGCGCCGAACTGAAGCTTTCTTT. Translating gives CASSQDFGRRTEAFF. The chain joins TRBV4-2 to TRBJ1-1; D unresolved. V was shortened by 0 bases and J by 5 bases, with 13 bases between the two germline ends. The CDR3 has 15 amino acids. Germline assignment: CDR1 LGHNA and CDR2 YNFKEQ.

The chain has TRBV9 and TRBJ1-2; no reliable D call. The germline V and J ends were trimmed by 0 bases and 2 bases, with 14 bases remaining between them. Germline CDR1 reads SGDLS; CDR2 reads YYNGEE. The CDR3 has 16 amino acids. The CDR3 DNA follows: TGTGCCAGCAGCGTAGCGGCTGGCAGGCAAAACTATGGCTACACCTTC. This translates into CASSVAAGRQNYGYTF. Combining the CDR3 with reference TRBV9 and TRBJ1-2 gives the whole variable domain DSGVTQTPKHLITATGQRVTLRCSPRSGDLSVYWYQQSLDQGLQFLIQYYNGEERAKGNILERFSAQQFPDLHSELNLSSLELGDSALYFCASSVAAGRQNYGYTFGSGTRLTVV.

This sequence joins TRBV19 and TRBJ2-5; D might be TRBD2 (5 bases). CDR3 length equals 12 residues. Deletions cut 3 bases from V and 5 bases from J, with 7 bases between. From germline, CDR1 is LNHDA and CDR2 SQIVND (reference sequence). CDR3: CASSISGETQYF. CDR3 sequence (DNA): TGTGCCAGTAGTATCTCGGGGGAGACCCAGTACTTC.

This chain joins TRBV4-1 and TRBJ2-3; D is perhaps TRBD2 (7 bases). The CDR3 sequence is 18 residues long. Germline CDR1 reads MGHRA; CDR2 reads YSYEKL. V lost 1 base and J 3 bases, leaving 20 bases between the germline ends. The CDR3 DNA follows: TGCGCCAGCAGCCAAGGTGGCGGGGGCCTACTGTGGACAGATACGCAGTATTTT. It encodes CASSQGGGGLLWTDTQYF.

This clonotype was detected only a few times. V is TRBV20-1 and J is TRBJ1-1, with D possibly being TRBD1 (5 bases). The CDR3 totals 13 residues. From germline, CDR1 is DFQATT and CDR2 SNEGSKA (reference sequence). Trimming removed 5 bases at V and 1 base at J, with 11 bases between. In DNA form, the CDR3 reads TGCAGTGCTGGGGGACTTGGGAACACTGAAGCTTTCTTT. Encoded protein: CSAGGLGNTEAFF.

The chain employs TRBV11-2 and TRBJ1-2; possibly TRBD1 for D (5 bases). The CDR3 has 13 amino acids. Trimming cost V 5 bases and J 7 bases, with 14 bases left between them. The germline CDR1 and CDR2 sequences are SGHAT and FQNNGV. The chain's CDR3 is CASSADRGGGYTF. The CDR3 DNA reads TGTGCCAGCAGCGCCGATCGGGGGGGTGGCTACACCTTC.

In this sample, this clonotype turned up a few times. The gene calls are TRBV5-4 and TRBJ1-2, with D perhaps TRBD1 (5 bases). CDR1 and CDR2 from the germline V gene are SGHNT and YYREEE (reference sequence). V was cut by 3 bases and J by 6 bases, with 15 bases left in between. The CDR3 length is 14 residues. CDR3: CASSSGRRTHGYTF. CDR3 coding DNA: TGTGCCAGCAGCTCGGGACGACGAACTCATGGCTACACCTTC.

This clonotype was counted only a few times. The rearrangement joins TRBV6-1 to TRBJ1-3; D gene unclear. The V end lost 6 bases, the J end lost 5 bases, and 8 bases lay between the germline ends. Germline V lookup: CDR1 MNHNS, CDR2 SASEGT. CDR3 length: 12 residues. The CDR3 sequence: CASSYDRNTIYF. The CDR3 DNA sequence: TGTGCCAGCAGCTATGACAGAAACACCATATATTTT.

The rearrangement joins TRBV27 to TRBJ1-6, with D tentatively TRBD1 (6 bases). The V gene's germline CDR1 is MNHEY and CDR2 SMNVEV (reference sequence). V lost 5 bases and J lost 9, with 17 bases in between. The CDR3 is 15 residues long. The CDR3 coding sequence is TGTGCCAGCAGTCCAAAACAGGGATCTGGTTCACCCCTCCACTTT. Amino acid sequence: CASSPKQGSGSPLHF.

This clonotype showed up just a few times. V is TRBV20-1 and J is TRBJ2-1; perhaps TRBD1 as D (5 bases). The length of the CDR3 is 15 residues. V lost 4 bases to trimming and J lost 7 bases, with 20 bases between them. CDR1 and CDR2 from the germline V gene are DFQATT and SNEGSKA (reference sequence). The CDR3 loop is CSANPEGVGLNEQFF. In DNA, the CDR3 is TGCAGTGCTAACCCCGAAGGGGTTGGATTAAATGAGCAGTTCTTC.